Below, 25 T cell receptor beta chains from the same sample are listed, as sequenced in a study of beta chain features in type 1 diabetes. Study-wide findings and caveats: Moderately but significantly shorter TCRB CDR3s were found in Type 1 diabetes patients in all four CD4+ subsets.

What these receptors recognize is not known. The entirety of the isolated RNA underwent reverse transcription, so expressed TCRB transcripts were sequenced. Generated by immunoSEQ multiplex PCR, the TCRdb table keeps only in-frame clones and is missing some. The sample has roughly 260,000 clones; around 20% are singletons. The sequencing input was naive CD4+ T cells from blood. Receptor source: a woman in her thirties or forties with type 1 diabetes.

In this sample, this clone turned up a few times. The V call is TRBV14, the J call TRBJ1-1, with a weak D call TRBD1 (6 bases). Germline V gene data show CDR1 as SGHDN and CDR2 as FVKESK. V was cut by 10 bases and J by 3 bases, with 15 bases left in between. CDR3 length: 13 amino acids. CDR3 sequence reads: CATQDSVYTEAFF. The CDR3 DNA follows: TGTGCCACCCAGGACAGTGTTTACACTGAAGCTTTCTTT.

This chain connects TRBV30 to TRBJ2-1; the match to TRBD2 covers 10 bases. V was clipped by 3 bases and J by 11 bases; unmatched bases: 10. There are 14 residues in the CDR3. Germline CDR1 reads GTSNPN; CDR2 reads SVGIG (reference sequence). The CDR3 loop reads CAWSPPGLAPKQFF. In DNA form, the CDR3 reads TGTGCCTGGAGCCCTCCGGGACTAGCGCCAAAGCAGTTCTTC.

The J gene is TRBJ1-2, the V gene TRBV2; D perhaps matches TRBD1 (6 bases). The V end was cut by 2 bases, the J end by 3 bases, with 7 bases between. In germline, CDR1 is SNHLY, CDR2 FYNNEI. The CDR3 has 13 amino acids. The CDR3 bases are TGTGCCAGCAGTGAAAGGACAGACTATGGCTACACCTTC. Translation: CASSERTDYGYTF.

The gene calls are TRBV29-1 and TRBJ1-1; the D is unclear. CDR3 length: 14 residues. With 4 bases removed from V and 2 bases from J, the gap between germline ends came to 14 bases. Per germline, CDR1 SQVTM and CDR2 ANQGSEA. CDR3 protein: CSVGADPGNTEAFF. The CDR3 coding sequence is TGCAGCGTTGGGGCAGATCCCGGCAACACTGAAGCTTTCTTT.

In regard to this clone: An end of the junction differs from the germline gene, which may be a read error. The gene calls are TRBV5-4 and TRBJ1-1; 10 bases fit TRBD1. The CDR3 length is 13 residues. From germline, CDR1 is SGHNT and CDR2 YYREEE (reference sequence). Here the CDR3 DNA reads TGCGCCAGCAGCCGGGACAGGGGCTCTGAAGCTTTCTTT. It codes for CASSRDRGSEAFF.

This clone was seen only a few times. This sequence joins TRBV28 and TRBJ2-1; the D gene is possibly TRBD1 (6 bases). The CDR3 loop spans 13 amino acids. V lost 6 bases to trimming and J lost 6 bases, with 12 bases between them. CDR1 is MDHEN and CDR2 is SYDVKM in the germline V gene. The CDR3 here is CASSPDRSNEQFF. The CDR3 DNA is TGTGCCAGCAGCCCTGACAGGTCCAATGAGCAGTTCTTC.

The chain links TRBV4-3 to TRBJ2-7; 8 bases are shared with TRBD1. Germline V lookup: CDR1 LGHNA, CDR2 YSLEER. The CDR3 length is 14 residues. Trimming at V came to 4 bases and at J to 2 bases, leaving 4 bases not matched to a gene. CDR3 protein: CASSPTGEAYEQYF. The CDR3 DNA is TGCGCCAGCAGCCCGACAGGGGAGGCCTACGAGCAGTACTTC.

This chain connects TRBV7-2 to TRBJ2-4, with TRBD2 matching 7 bases. CDR3 length equals 15 residues. The V and J ends lost 5 bases and 13 bases, in that order; junction bases with no gene match: 17. Germline V gene data show CDR1 as SGHTA and CDR2 as FQGNSA. DNA for the CDR3: TGTGCCAGCAGCGCCCTGGGAGCTAGCGGAAGGCAACAGTACTTC. It translates to CASSALGASGRQQYF. The complete variable domain, with remaining parts taken from reference TRBV7-2 and TRBJ2-4, reads GAGVSQSPSNKVTEKGKDVELRCDPISGHTALYWYRQSLGQGLEFLIYFQGNSAPDKSGLPSDRFSAERTGGSVSTLTIQRTQQEDSAVYLCASSALGASGRQQYFGAGTRLSVL.

The J gene is TRBJ2-1, the V gene TRBV9, with 8 bases that match TRBD1. Germline CDR1 and CDR2: SGDLS and YYNGEE. Trimming at V came to 3 bases and at J to 7 bases, leaving 9 bases not matched to a gene. This CDR3 has 15 residues. The CDR3 reads CASSGGTGSANEQFF. In DNA form, the CDR3 reads TGTGCCAGCAGCGGCGGGACAGGTAGTGCAAATGAGCAGTTCTTC.

CDR3 protein: CASSTRQGGHEQYF. CDR3 in DNA: TGTGCCAGCAGTACTCGACAGGGGGGCCACGAGCAGTACTTC. V gene TRBV27 combines with J gene TRBJ2-7, with 9 positions matching TRBD1. Germline CDR1 reads MNHEY; CDR2 reads SMNVEV (reference sequence). The CDR3 is made up of 14 amino acids. The J segment lost 5 bases and the V segment lost 5 bases, leaving 7 bases of the junction unmatched.

A few counts support this clone. This chain joins TRBV18 and TRBJ1-1, with a possible D match to TRBD1 (5 bases). This CDR3 region has 13 residues. Germline V gene data show CDR1 as KGHSH and CDR2 as LQKENI. V was shortened by 8 bases and J by 1 base, with 11 bases between the two germline ends. The CDR3 loop is CASTLDRNTEAFF. CDR3 nucleotides: TGTGCCAGCACGCTCGACAGGAACACTGAAGCTTTCTTT.

There are a few counts of this clone. The chain has TRBV9 and TRBJ1-4; perhaps TRBD1 as D (5 bases). CDR3 length: 15 residues. Trimming stripped 3 bases from V and 4 bases from J, with 13 bases between. CDR1 is SGDLS, CDR2 YYNGEE, per germline. CDR3 nucleotide sequence: TGTGCCAGCAGCGAGCAGGGTTCCCTTAATGAAAAACTGTTTTTT. It yields the protein CASSEQGSLNEKLFF.

This clone was detected a few times. Additional DNA sequences in this sample encode the identical CDR3. The chain combines TRBV15 with TRBJ2-5; unclear D gene. The CDR3 has 12 amino acids. V lost 1 base and J 3 bases, leaving 3 bases between the germline ends. Germline loops: CDR1 LNHNV, CDR2 YYDKDF (reference sequence). CDR3 in amino acids: CATSRGEETQYF. CDR3 in DNA: TGTGCCACCAGCAGAGGCGAAGAGACCCAGTACTTC.

This chain uses TRBV27 with TRBJ2-7, with TRBD1 as a possible D gene (6 bases). Trimming took off 5 bases at V and 5 bases at J, with 16 bases between the two ends. Germline V CDR1 and CDR2: MNHEY, SMNVEV (reference sequence). CDR3 size: 14 residues. The chain's CDR3 is CASSPGWTAHEQYF. As DNA, the CDR3 is TGTGCCAGCAGTCCAGGGTGGACAGCCCACGAGCAGTACTTC.

This clone was seen a handful of times. This chain connects TRBV9 to TRBJ2-6, with D tentatively TRBD2 (5 bases). Per the germline V gene, CDR1 is SGDLS and CDR2 is YYNGEE. V shed 1 base and J shed 1 base, with 12 bases lying between them. The CDR3 contains 17 residues. CDR3 coding DNA: TGTGCCAGCAGCGTATATTTGGAGGCGTCTGGGGCCAACGTCCTGACTTTC. It codes for CASSVYLEASGANVLTF.

The sample holds a few counts of this clone. Distinct nucleotide sequences in the sample also encode this CDR3. The chain carries TRBV7-2 and TRBJ1-1; D not certain. Germline loops: CDR1 SGHTA, CDR2 FQGNSA. The CDR3 runs 14 residues. V dropped 1 base and J dropped 0 bases, with 6 bases sitting between them. Written as DNA, the CDR3 is TGTGCCAGCAGCTTAGGCCAGTTGAACACTGAAGCTTTCTTT. It translates to CASSLGQLNTEAFF.

This chain connects TRBV5-1 to TRBJ2-3, with 7 bases that match TRBD2. This CDR3 is 14 amino acids long. Germline loops: CDR1 SGHRS, CDR2 YFSETQ. The junction had 4 bases not matched to a gene; V was cut back by 0 bases and J by 6 bases. DNA for the CDR3: TGCGCCAGCAGCTTGGGCGGGAGCCCCGATACGCAGTATTTT. Its translation: CASSLGGSPDTQYF.

The CDR3 is CASSFTPSYEQYF. In nucleotides, the CDR3 is TGCGCCAGCAGTTTTACACCTTCCTACGAGCAGTACTTC. The V and J genes are TRBV5-1 and TRBJ2-7; D gene ambiguous. CDR3 length: 13 residues. The V gene's germline CDR1 is SGHRS and CDR2 YFSETQ. Trimming stripped 5 bases from V and 1 base from J, with 10 bases between.

The chain carries TRBV11-3 and TRBJ2-7; D is possibly TRBD2 (6 bases). V lost 4 bases and J 2 bases, leaving 9 bases between the germline ends. Germline CDR1 SGHNT, CDR2 YENEEA. There are 13 residues in the CDR3. The CDR3 nucleotides read TGTGCCAGCAGCTCGGGACTGGCCTACGAGCAGTACTTC. Protein sequence: CASSSGLAYEQYF.

In nucleotides, the CDR3 is TGCGCCAGCAGCCACATCCCGAGACAGGGGGCGCTTATCTATAATTCACCCCTCCACTTT. It encodes CASSHIPRQGALIYNSPLHF. The rearrangement joins TRBV4-3 to TRBJ1-6; 10 bases match TRBD1. CDR1 and CDR2 from the germline V gene are LGHNA and YSLEER. The V and J ends lost 3 bases and 3 bases, in that order; junction bases with no gene match: 14. There are 20 residues in the CDR3.

The chain recombines TRBV30 with TRBJ1-5; D gene ambiguous. Deletions cut 4 bases from V and 6 bases from J, with 13 bases between. This CDR3 region has 13 residues. Germline V gene lookup returns CDR1 GTSNPN and CDR2 SVGIG (reference sequence). The CDR3: CAWTPGGGQPQHF. CDR3 DNA sequence: TGTGCCTGGACCCCAGGTGGTGGTCAGCCCCAGCATTTT.

This chain connects TRBV4-3 to TRBJ1-5, with 7 bases lining up with TRBD1. The CDR3 has 14 residues. Germline CDR1 LGHNA, CDR2 YSLEER. J lost 5 bases, V lost 3 bases, and 4 bases had no gene match. CDR3 sequence reads: CASSHGTAYQPQHF. The CDR3 region has the DNA TGCGCCAGCAGCCACGGGACAGCTTATCAGCCCCAGCATTTT.

This clone was found a few times. The chain links TRBV29-1 to TRBJ2-7; D possibly corresponds to TRBD2 (6 bases). The CDR3 runs to 14 residues. The ends were cut back, 6 bases at V and 4 bases at J, with 19 bases in the middle. Per germline, CDR1 SQVTM and CDR2 ANQGSEA. In DNA form, the CDR3 reads TGCAGCGTGACCGGGTCCCCAGGACTATACGAGCAGTACTTC. This sequence encodes CSVTGSPGLYEQYF.

This sequence joins TRBV19 and TRBJ1-5; D is unclear. With 5 bases removed from V and 1 base from J, the gap between germline ends came to 6 bases. The CDR3 has 13 amino acids. From germline, CDR1 is LNHDA and CDR2 SQIVND (reference sequence). This CDR3 reads CASSGQSNQPQHF. The CDR3 bases are TGTGCCAGTAGTGGGCAGAGCAATCAGCCCCAGCATTTT.

This clone was seen a handful of times. The chain employs TRBV27 and TRBJ1-2; the D gene is possibly TRBD1 (6 bases). V was clipped by 5 bases and J by 9 bases, with 16 bases between them. The CDR3 totals 13 residues. Germline lookup yields CDR1 MNHEY and CDR2 SMNVEV (reference sequence). The CDR3, as DNA: TGTGCCAGCAGTCGGCCCTCGCAGGGGAGCTACACCTTC. Translated, it gives CASSRPSQGSYTF.